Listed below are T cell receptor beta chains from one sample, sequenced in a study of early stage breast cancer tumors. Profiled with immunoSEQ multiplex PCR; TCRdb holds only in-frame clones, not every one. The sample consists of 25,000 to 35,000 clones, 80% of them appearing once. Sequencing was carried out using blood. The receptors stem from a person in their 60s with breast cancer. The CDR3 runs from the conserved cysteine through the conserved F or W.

CDR3: CASSLGASGQETQYF
V: TRBV5-1
J: TRBJ2-5
length: 15

CDR3: CASSLGQLYEQYF
V: TRBV5-4
J: TRBJ2-7
length: 13

CDR3: CASSSTKGGLYYEQYF
V: TRBV6-5
J: TRBJ2-7
length: 16

CDR3: CASSTWDSRGEQYF
V: TRBV19
J: TRBJ2-7
length: 14

CDR3: CASSQQGSQPQHF
V: TRBV4-3
J: TRBJ1-5
length: 13

CDR3: CAWSKGSPYEQYF
V: TRBV30
J: TRBJ2-7
length: 13

CDR3: CAGAQTTRSYEQYF
V: TRBV30
J: TRBJ2-7
length: 14

CDR3: CASSPNTGENEQYF
V: TRBV18
J: TRBJ2-7
length: 14

CDR3: CASSSTGGPYNEQFF
V: TRBV7-2
J: TRBJ2-1
length: 15

CDR3: CASSYSTSANQPQHF
V: TRBV6-5
J: TRBJ1-5
length: 15

CDR3: CAFGMAYSNQPQHF
V: TRBV30
J: TRBJ1-5
length: 14

CDR3: CASAGASGPYEQYF
V: TRBV11-2
J: TRBJ2-7
length: 14

CDR3: CASSLRLLLYGYTF
V: TRBV18
J: TRBJ1-2
length: 14

CDR3: CASSSRQPYEQYF
V: TRBV13
J: TRBJ2-7
length: 13

CDR3: CASSLGAGGDYGYTF
V: TRBV28
J: TRBJ1-2
length: 15

CDR3: CSVGGGVSEAFF
V: TRBV29-1
J: TRBJ1-1
length: 12

CDR3: CASSMGASGAYEQYF
V: TRBV4-3
J: TRBJ2-7
length: 15

CDR3: CASRMGQGRGELFF
V: TRBV5-4
J: TRBJ2-2
length: 14

CDR3: CASSRPGLAGVDTQYF
V: TRBV7-2
J: TRBJ2-3
length: 16

CDR3: CASSSENTEAFF
V: TRBV5-4
J: TRBJ1-1
length: 12

CDR3: CASSLGTEYEQYF
V: TRBV7-3
J: TRBJ2-7
length: 13

CDR3: CASSSITMEYF
V: TRBV28
J: TRBJ2-7
length: 11

CDR3: CASSTSLRGRSDTQYF
V: TRBV7-6
J: TRBJ2-3
length: 16

CDR3: CASRRRQGKNIQYF
V: TRBV19
J: TRBJ2-4
length: 14

CDR3: CASNLQGQPQHF
V: TRBV19
J: TRBJ1-5
length: 12

CDR3: CASSVERGPGETQYF
V: TRBV9
J: TRBJ2-5
length: 15

CDR3: CASSSTSGEQFF
V: TRBV7-3
J: TRBJ2-1
length: 12

CDR3: CASSVGTGKDYGYTF
V: TRBV9
J: TRBJ1-2
length: 15

CDR3: CASSLEGGDQPQHF
V: TRBV7-8
J: TRBJ1-5
length: 14

CDR3: CASTIEPYEQYF
V: TRBV28
J: TRBJ2-7
length: 12

CDR3: CASSTAFNYGYTF
V: TRBV27
J: TRBJ1-2
length: 13

CDR3: CASSYSRYPPYEQYF
V: TRBV6-5
J: TRBJ2-7
length: 15

CDR3: CSVAGTENQPQHF
V: TRBV29-1
J: TRBJ1-5
length: 13

CDR3: CASSLRGGEKTGELFF
V: TRBV11-2
J: TRBJ2-2
length: 16

CDR3: CASSLFGTSNTEAFF
V: TRBV27
J: TRBJ1-1
length: 15

CDR3: CASSLAGTSGSTDTQYF
V: TRBV7-2
J: TRBJ2-3
length: 17

CDR3: CASSTRQGSIQETQYF
V: TRBV7-9
J: TRBJ2-5
length: 16

CDR3: CASSQDDRGQTQYF
V: TRBV4-3
J: TRBJ2-5
length: 14

CDR3: CSVEALAGETYEQYF
V: TRBV29-1
J: TRBJ2-7
length: 15

CDR3: CASSPGQSNQPQHF
V: TRBV2
J: TRBJ1-5
length: 14

CDR3: CASSIAGPDSYNEQFF
V: TRBV19
J: TRBJ2-1
length: 16

CDR3: CASSLEGGEQYF
V: TRBV11-3
J: TRBJ2-7
length: 12

CDR3: CASRVTGNQPQHF
V: TRBV2
J: TRBJ1-5
length: 13

CDR3: CSVETGYGYTF
V: TRBV29-1
J: TRBJ1-2
length: 11

CDR3: CASSATPGGRQTNYGYTF
V: TRBV9
J: TRBJ1-2
length: 18

CDR3: CASSSTGTHQPQHF
V: TRBV7-9
J: TRBJ1-5
length: 14

CDR3: CASSFGRDTEAFF
V: TRBV5-8
J: TRBJ1-1
length: 13

CDR3: CASSYSGLAGEETQYF
V: TRBV6-5
J: TRBJ2-5
length: 16

CDR3: CASSQRLAALTGELFF
V: TRBV4-3
J: TRBJ2-2
length: 16

CDR3: CASSLFGRLNQPQHF
V: TRBV27
J: TRBJ1-5
length: 15